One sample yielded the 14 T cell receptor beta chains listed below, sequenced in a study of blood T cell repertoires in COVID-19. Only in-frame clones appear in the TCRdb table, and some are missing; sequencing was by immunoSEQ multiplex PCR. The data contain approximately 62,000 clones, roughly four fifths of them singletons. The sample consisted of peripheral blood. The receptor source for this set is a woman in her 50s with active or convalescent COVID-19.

This chain's CDR3 is CASSMGFGTRLSGANVLTF. The CDR3 region has the DNA TGTGCCAGTAGTATGGGGTTCGGGACTAGGCTCTCTGGGGCCAACGTCCTGACTTTC. The chain has TRBV19 and TRBJ2-6; TRBD2 matches 8 bases. CDR1 LNHDA and CDR2 SQIVND come from the germline V gene (reference sequence). Germline trimming cut 3 bases from V and 0 bases from J; bases unmatched to any gene: 10. The CDR3 consists of 19 residues.

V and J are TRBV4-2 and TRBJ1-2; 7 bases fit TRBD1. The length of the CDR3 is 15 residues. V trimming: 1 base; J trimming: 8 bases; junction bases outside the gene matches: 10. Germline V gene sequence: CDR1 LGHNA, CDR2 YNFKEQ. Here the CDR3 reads CASSQVETGTRGYTF. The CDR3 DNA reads TGTGCCAGCAGCCAAGTTGAGACAGGGACCCGAGGCTACACCTTC.

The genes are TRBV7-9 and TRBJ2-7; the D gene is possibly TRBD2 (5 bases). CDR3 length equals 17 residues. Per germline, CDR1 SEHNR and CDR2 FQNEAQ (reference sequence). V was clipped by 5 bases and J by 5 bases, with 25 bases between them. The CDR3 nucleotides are TGTGCCAGCAGCCGCACCGGGGATCCTAGAGGAGAGGACGAGCAGTACTTC. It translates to CASSRTGDPRGEDEQYF.

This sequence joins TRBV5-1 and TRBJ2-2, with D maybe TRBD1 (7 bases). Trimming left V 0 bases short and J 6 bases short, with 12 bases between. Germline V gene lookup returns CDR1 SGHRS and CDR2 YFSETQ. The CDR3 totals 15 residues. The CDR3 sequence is CASSLAGRGAGELFF. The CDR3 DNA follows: TGCGCCAGCAGCTTGGCGGGCAGGGGGGCCGGGGAGCTGTTTTTT.

The DNA of the CDR3 is TGTGCCAGCAGTCTGACAGGGGGCGATGGAAAACTGTTTTTT. It yields the protein CASSLTGGDGKLFF. V is TRBV28 and J is TRBJ1-4; 10 bases are a match to TRBD1. The CDR3 consists of 14 residues. J lost 10 bases, V lost 5 bases, and 7 bases had no gene match. Germline V gene lookup returns CDR1 MDHEN and CDR2 SYDVKM.

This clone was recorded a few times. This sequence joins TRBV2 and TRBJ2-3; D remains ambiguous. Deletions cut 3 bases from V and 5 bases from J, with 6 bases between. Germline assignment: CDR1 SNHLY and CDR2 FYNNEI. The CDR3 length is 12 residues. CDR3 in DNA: TGTGCCAGCAGTGAGTTAGAAGATACGCAGTATTTT. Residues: CASSELEDTQYF.

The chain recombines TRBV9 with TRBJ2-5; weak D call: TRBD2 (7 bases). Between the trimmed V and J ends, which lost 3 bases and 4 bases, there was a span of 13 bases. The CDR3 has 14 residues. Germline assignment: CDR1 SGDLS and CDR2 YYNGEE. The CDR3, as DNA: TGTGCCAGCAGCGCGACGGGGGGCTCAGAGACCCAGTACTTC. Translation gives CASSATGGSETQYF.

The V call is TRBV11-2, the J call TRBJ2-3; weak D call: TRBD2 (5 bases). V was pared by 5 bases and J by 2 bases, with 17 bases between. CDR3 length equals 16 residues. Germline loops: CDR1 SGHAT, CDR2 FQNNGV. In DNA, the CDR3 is TGTGCCAGCAGCCAAGGGCGAGGGATACACACAGATACGCAGTATTTT. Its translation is CASSQGRGIHTDTQYF.

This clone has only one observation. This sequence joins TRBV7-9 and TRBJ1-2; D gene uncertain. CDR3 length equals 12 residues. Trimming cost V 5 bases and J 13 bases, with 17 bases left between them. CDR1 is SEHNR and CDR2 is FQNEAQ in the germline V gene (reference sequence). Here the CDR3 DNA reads TGTGCCAGCAGCCCTTCCGCGGGAGGATCCACCTTC. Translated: CASSPSAGGSTF.

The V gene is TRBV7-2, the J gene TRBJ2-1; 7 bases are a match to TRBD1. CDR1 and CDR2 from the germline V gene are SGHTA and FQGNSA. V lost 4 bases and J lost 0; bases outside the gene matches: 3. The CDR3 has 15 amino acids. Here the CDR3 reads CASSSRGPSYNEQFF. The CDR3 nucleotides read TGTGCCAGCAGCTCGAGGGGGCCCTCCTACAATGAGCAGTTCTTC.

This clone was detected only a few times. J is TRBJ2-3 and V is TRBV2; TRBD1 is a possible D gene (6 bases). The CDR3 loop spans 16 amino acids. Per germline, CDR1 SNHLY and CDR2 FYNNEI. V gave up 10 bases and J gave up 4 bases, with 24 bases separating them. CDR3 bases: TGTGCCACTACTGGAGACAGGCCCTCGGGGCCAGATACGCAGTATTTT. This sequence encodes CATTGDRPSGPDTQYF.

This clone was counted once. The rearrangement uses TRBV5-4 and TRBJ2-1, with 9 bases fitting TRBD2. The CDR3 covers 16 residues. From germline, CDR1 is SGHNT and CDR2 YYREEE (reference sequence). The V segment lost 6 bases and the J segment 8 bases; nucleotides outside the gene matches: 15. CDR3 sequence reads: CASTIGGLAGSHEQFF. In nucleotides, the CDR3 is TGTGCCAGCACCATCGGGGGGCTAGCGGGATCCCATGAGCAGTTCTTC.

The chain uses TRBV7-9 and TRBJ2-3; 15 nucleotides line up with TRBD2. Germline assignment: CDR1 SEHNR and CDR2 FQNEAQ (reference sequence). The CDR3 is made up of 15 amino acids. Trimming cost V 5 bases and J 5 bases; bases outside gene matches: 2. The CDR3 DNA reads TGTGCCAGCAGCCGGACTAGCGGGAGGGTAGATACGCAGTATTTT. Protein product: CASSRTSGRVDTQYF. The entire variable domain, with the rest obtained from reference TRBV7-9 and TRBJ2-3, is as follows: DTGVSQNPRHKITKRGQNVTFRCDPISEHNRLYWYRQTLGQGPEFLTYFQNEAQLEKSRLLSDRFSAERPKGSFSTLEIQRTEQGDSAMYLCASSRTSGRVDTQYFGPGTRLTVL.

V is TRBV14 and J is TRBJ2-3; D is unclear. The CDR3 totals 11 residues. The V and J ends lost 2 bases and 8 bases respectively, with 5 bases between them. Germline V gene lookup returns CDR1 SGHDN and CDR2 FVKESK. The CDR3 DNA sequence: TGTGCCAGCAGCCAAATTCTTACGCAGTATTTT. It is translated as CASSQILTQYF.